These 19 T cell receptor beta chains originate from one sample sequenced in a study of T cells in Graves' hyperthyroidism and ophthalmopathy. Researchers amplified the TCR beta CDR3 regions from RNA transcripts. TCR CDR3 underwent first-round RT-PCR with the HTBI primer set. Each CDR3 protein is one row after TCRdb ran MiXCR on the multiplex PCR reads. This table holds approximately 320,000 distinct CDR3 sequences, 16% found once. Material for sequencing was blood. These receptor sequences come from a man younger than 40 with Graves' hyperthyroidism.

This clonotype was seen a few times. The chain uses TRBV3-1 and TRBJ1-4, with D unclear. The CDR3 covers 16 residues. The V gene lost 1 base and the J gene lost 5 bases, with 14 bases spanning the gap. CDR1 is LGHDT, CDR2 YNNKEL, per germline (reference sequence). For the CDR3, the DNA is TGTGCCAGCAGCCAAGGGACGGGCCTCGGGAATGAAAAACTGTTTTTT. This sequence encodes CASSQGTGLGNEKLFF.

This clonotype was seen ten or more times. The V and J genes are TRBV3-1 and TRBJ2-7; D ambiguous. CDR3 size: 12 residues. Trimming took 4 bases from V and 3 from J, leaving 7 bases between them. Germline V gives CDR1 LGHDT, CDR2 YNNKEL (reference sequence). Here the CDR3 DNA reads TGTGCCAGCAGCCCCAGAAGCTACGAGCAGTACTTC. Translation gives CASSPRSYEQYF.

This clonotype showed up just a few times. This chain connects TRBV7-8 to TRBJ2-5, with D hard to call. This CDR3 is built from 14 residues. With 6 bases removed from V and 5 bases from J, the gap between germline ends came to 16 bases. Per germline, CDR1 SGHVS and CDR2 FQNEAQ. The DNA for the CDR3 is TGTGCCAGCAGAATGTCCCCCGGGCCGGAGACCCAGTACTTC. Its translation: CASRMSPGPETQYF.

The rearrangement joins TRBV4-1 to TRBJ2-7; D unresolved. The CDR3 consists of 15 residues. Trimming took 0 bases from V and 0 from J, leaving 9 bases between them. Germline loops: CDR1 MGHRA, CDR2 YSYEKL. CDR3 sequence (DNA): TGCGCCAGCAGCCAAGACCCCGAGAGCTCCTACGAGCAGTACTTC. Its translation: CASSQDPESSYEQYF.

This clonotype was recorded many times. The genes are TRBV12-5 and TRBJ1-2; possibly TRBD1 for D (5 bases). The CDR3 runs 13 residues. Trimming cost V 11 bases and J 3 bases, with 16 bases left between them. Looked up from germline, CDR1 is LGHNT and CDR2 is FRNRAP. The CDR3 sequence is CASRRSRDYGYTF. Written as DNA, the CDR3 is TGTGCTTCCCGAAGGTCCAGGGACTATGGCTACACCTTC.

This clonotype was detected only a few times. The genes are TRBV30 and TRBJ1-2; D is perhaps TRBD1 (5 bases). V dropped 0 bases and J dropped 9 bases, with 8 bases sitting between them. The CDR3 extends over 11 amino acids. Germline CDR1 GTSNPN, CDR2 SVGIG (reference sequence). CDR3 protein: CAWSVGVSYTF. The CDR3 bases are TGTGCCTGGAGTGTAGGGGTGAGCTACACCTTC.

This clonotype was recorded a few times. This chain connects TRBV30 to TRBJ2-7; 7 nucleotides agree with TRBD2. Trimming cost V 5 bases and J 3 bases; bases outside gene matches: 10. The germline CDR1 and CDR2 sequences are GTSNPN and SVGIG (reference sequence). The CDR3 consists of 14 residues. The chain's CDR3 is CAWGGGTPDYEQYF. The CDR3 bases are TGTGCCTGGGGGGGGGGGACTCCTGACTACGAGCAGTACTTC.

The chain is built from TRBV28 and TRBJ1-5; tentatively, D is TRBD1 (5 bases). The V end lost 0 bases, the J end lost 3 bases, and 9 bases lay between the germline ends. The CDR3 loop spans 15 amino acids. From germline, CDR1 is MDHEN and CDR2 SYDVKM. The CDR3 sequence is CASSLWGTSNQPQHF. The CDR3 DNA reads TGTGCCAGCAGTTTATGGGGGACTTCCAATCAGCCCCAGCATTTT.

With respect to this clonotype: A read error may account for a junction end that differs from germline. The chain couples TRBV24-1 to TRBJ2-2, with TRBD2 matching 14 bases. This CDR3 spans 16 amino acids. Germline loops: CDR1 KGHDR, CDR2 SFDVKD. In DNA form, the CDR3 reads TGTGCCACCAGCCCAGGGACTAGCGGGAGAACCGGGGAGCTGGTTTTT. Protein product: CATSPGTSGRTGELVF.

The sample holds many counts of this clonotype. The chain has TRBV5-4 and TRBJ1-2; D possibly corresponds to TRBD1 (5 bases). The CDR3 is 13 amino acids. In germline, CDR1 is SGHNT, CDR2 YYREEE (reference sequence). V was shortened by 1 base and J by 6 bases, with 10 bases between the two germline ends. Here the CDR3 reads CASSLRGTHGYTF. The CDR3 DNA is TGTGCCAGCAGCTTGAGGGGTACCCATGGCTACACCTTC.

The chain joins TRBV3-1 to TRBJ2-1, with TRBD2 matching over 12 bases. Trimming cost V 4 bases and J 5 bases; bases outside gene matches: 3. CDR1 and CDR2 (germline): LGHDT, YNNKEL (reference sequence). The CDR3 is made up of 15 amino acids. The CDR3 DNA is TGTGCCAGCAGCCGACTAGCGGGAGTGGACAATGAGCAGTTCTTC. Protein product: CASSRLAGVDNEQFF.

In this sample, this clonotype turned up many times. The V gene is TRBV20-1, the J gene TRBJ2-1, with D maybe TRBD2 (6 bases). V lost 5 bases and J 7 bases, leaving 21 bases between the germline ends. The CDR3 is made up of 15 amino acids. CDR1 is DFQATT and CDR2 is SNEGSKA in the germline V gene (reference sequence). This CDR3 reads CSAPLKSGGINEQFF. Written as DNA, the CDR3 is TGCAGTGCTCCATTAAAATCTGGCGGGATAAATGAGCAGTTCTTC.

This rearrangement joins TRBV19 to TRBJ1-2, with TRBD1 as a possible D gene (5 bases). The CDR3 contains 16 residues. Germline V CDR1 and CDR2: LNHDA, SQIVND (reference sequence). V gave up 2 bases and J gave up 7 bases, with 20 bases separating them. Here the CDR3 reads CASSIRTGRAVGGYTF. The CDR3, as DNA: TGTGCCAGTAGTATACGAACGGGCAGGGCGGTCGGTGGCTACACCTTC.

The sample holds many counts of this clonotype. This chain connects TRBV20-1 to TRBJ1-1; D is perhaps TRBD1 (5 bases). Germline loops: CDR1 DFQATT, CDR2 SNEGSKA (reference sequence). V lost 3 bases to trimming and J lost 4 bases, with 12 bases between them. This CDR3 has 13 residues. CDR3 DNA: TGCAGTGCTAGTAGGGGTTTCGGCACTGAAGCTTTCTTT. Encoded protein: CSASRGFGTEAFF.

There are many counts of this clonotype. The chain has TRBV15 and TRBJ2-7; tentative D call: TRBD2 (5 bases). V was trimmed by 0 bases and J by 0 bases, leaving 9 bases between them. The CDR3 spans 15 residues. Germline assignment: CDR1 LNHNV and CDR2 YYDKDF (reference sequence). The CDR3, as DNA: TGTGCCACCAGCAGAGATAGCGTCCTCTCCTACGAGCAGTACTTC. This encodes CATSRDSVLSYEQYF. Supplemented by reference TRBV15 and TRBJ2-7, the full variable domain reads DAMVIQNPRYQVTQFGKPVTLSCSQTLNHNVMYWYQQKSSQAPKLLFHYYDKDFNNEADTPDNFQSRRPNTSFCFLDIRSPGLGDTAMYLCATSRDSVLSYEQYFGPGTRLTVT.

The V call is TRBV19, the J call TRBJ2-5; possible D gene TRBD2, 5 bases. The V gene's germline CDR1 is LNHDA and CDR2 SQIVND (reference sequence). The CDR3 has 15 residues. With 1 base removed from V and 5 bases from J, the gap between germline ends came to 14 bases. The chain's CDR3 is CASSIGKGSGETQYF. The CDR3 DNA sequence: TGTGCCAGTAGTATAGGGAAAGGGTCGGGGGAGACCCAGTACTTC.

This chain connects TRBV5-6 to TRBJ2-3; tentative D call: TRBD2 (5 bases). Germline V gives CDR1 SGHDT, CDR2 YYEEEE. This CDR3 has 15 amino acids. V shed 4 bases and J shed 2 bases, with 14 bases lying between them. The CDR3 loop is CASSPGISVTDTQYF. In DNA form, the CDR3 reads TGTGCCAGCAGCCCCGGTATTAGCGTCACAGATACGCAGTATTTT.

This clonotype was counted between two and nine times. This chain links TRBV27 with TRBJ2-6; D is unclear. Germline V gene lookup returns CDR1 MNHEY and CDR2 SMNVEV (reference sequence). This CDR3 is 15 amino acids long. V was trimmed by 7 bases and J by 4 bases, leaving 14 bases between them. CDR3 bases: TGTGCCAGCACCGGAACCCGTTCGGGGGCCAACGTCCTGACTTTC. This gives the protein CASTGTRSGANVLTF.

This clonotype was seen just once. The rearrangement uses TRBV5-1 and TRBJ1-2, with D possibly being TRBD1 (5 bases). Germline V gene data show CDR1 as SGHRS and CDR2 as YFSETQ. The CDR3 totals 14 residues. V lost 3 bases to trimming and J lost 0 bases, with 9 bases between them. The CDR3 region has the DNA TGCGCCAGCAGCTCGGGGGAGTCTAACTATGGCTACACCTTC. Translating it yields CASSSGESNYGYTF.